The TCR beta chain under discussion was sequenced for a study of T cell changes during pregnancy in multiple sclerosis. This CDR3 is 13 amino acids long. Trimming removed 3 bases at V and 3 bases at J, with 9 bases between. Per the germline V gene, CDR1 is SGHAT and CDR2 is FQNNGV. This table comes from immunoSEQ multiplex PCR, and its TCRdb copy is limited to in-frame clones, with some not included. The table has fewer than 65,000 clones, around 90% seen once. The specimen comprised CD8+ T cells from peripheral blood mononuclear cells, sampled after pregnancy. The chain recombines TRBV11-2 with TRBJ2-7; no clear D gene. The TCR was taken from a female donor with multiple sclerosis, enrolled in a pregnancy study. DNA of the CDR3: TGTGCCAGCAGCTTTGGCGGCCACTACGAGCAGTACTTC. Encoded protein: CASSFGGHYEQYF.